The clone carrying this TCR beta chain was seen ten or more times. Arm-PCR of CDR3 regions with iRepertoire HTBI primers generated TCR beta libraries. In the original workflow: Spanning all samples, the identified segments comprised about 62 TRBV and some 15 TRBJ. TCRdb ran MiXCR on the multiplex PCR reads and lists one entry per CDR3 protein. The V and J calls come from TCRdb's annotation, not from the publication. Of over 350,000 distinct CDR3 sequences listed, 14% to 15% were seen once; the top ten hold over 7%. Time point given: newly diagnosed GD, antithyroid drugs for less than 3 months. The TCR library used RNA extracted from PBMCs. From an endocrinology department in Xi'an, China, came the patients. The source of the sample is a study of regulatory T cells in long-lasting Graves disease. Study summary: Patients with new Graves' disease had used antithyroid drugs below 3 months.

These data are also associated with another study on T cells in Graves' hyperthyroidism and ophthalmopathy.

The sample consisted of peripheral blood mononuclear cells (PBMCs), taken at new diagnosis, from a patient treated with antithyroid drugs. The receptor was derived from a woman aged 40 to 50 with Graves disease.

The CDR3 nucleotides read TGTGCCAGCAGTGAAGTAAGGGCGGTCTCACGGCAGCCCCAGCATTTT. Translated, it gives CASSEVRAVSRQPQHF. This sequence joins TRBV6-1 and TRBJ1-5; D is unclear. This CDR3 is 16 amino acids long. CDR1 MNHNS and CDR2 SASEGT come from the germline V gene. The V end was cut by 1 base, the J end by 7 bases, with 17 bases between.